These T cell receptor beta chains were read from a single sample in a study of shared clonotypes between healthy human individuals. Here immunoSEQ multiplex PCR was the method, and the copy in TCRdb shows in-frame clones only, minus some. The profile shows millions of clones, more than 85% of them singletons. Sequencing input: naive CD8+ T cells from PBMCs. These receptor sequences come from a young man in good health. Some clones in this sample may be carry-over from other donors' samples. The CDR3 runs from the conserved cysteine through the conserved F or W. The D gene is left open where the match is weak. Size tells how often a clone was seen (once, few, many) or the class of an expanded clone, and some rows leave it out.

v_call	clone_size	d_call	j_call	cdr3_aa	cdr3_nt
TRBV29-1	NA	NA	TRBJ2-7	CSVRGEHSYEQYF	TGCAGCGTTCGTGGCGAGCACTCCTACGAGCAGTACTTC
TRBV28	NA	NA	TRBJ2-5	CASSLRQGIQETQYF	TGTGCCAGCAGTTTAAGGCAGGGGATACAAGAGACCCAGTACTTC
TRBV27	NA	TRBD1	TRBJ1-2	CASSTRDSPNYGYTF	TGTGCCAGCAGTACCCGGGACAGTCCTAACTATGGCTACACCTTC
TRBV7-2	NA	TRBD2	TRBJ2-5	CASSTRDYPQETQYF	TGTGCCAGCAGCACGCGGGACTATCCCCAAGAGACCCAGTACTTC
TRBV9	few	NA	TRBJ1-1	CASSVGIQGLNTEAFF	TGTGCCAGCAGCGTAGGAATACAGGGCCTTAACACTGAAGCTTTCTTT
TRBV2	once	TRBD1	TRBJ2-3	CATTRTGGRRDTQYF	TGTGCCACCACGCGGACAGGAGGAAGGAGAGATACGCAGTATTTT
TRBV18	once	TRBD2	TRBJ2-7	CASSPTSGSYEQYF	TGTGCCAGCTCACCAACTAGCGGGTCCTACGAGCAGTACTTC
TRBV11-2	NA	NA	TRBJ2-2	CASSLTADTGELFF	TGTGCCAGCAGCTTGACAGCCGACACCGGGGAGCTGTTTTTT
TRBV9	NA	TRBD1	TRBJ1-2	CASSVGQGARGYTF	TGTGCCAGCAGCGTAGGGCAGGGGGCGCGGGGCTACACCTTC
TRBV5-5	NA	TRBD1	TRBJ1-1	CASSLGGAGTEAFF	TGTGCCAGCAGTTTAGGGGGCGCCGGCACTGAAGCTTTCTTT
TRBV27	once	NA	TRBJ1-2	CASSRGGGDGYTF	TGTGCCAGCAGTCGTGGTGGGGGGGATGGCTACACCTTC
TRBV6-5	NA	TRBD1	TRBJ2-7	CASTHRGSYEQYF	TGTGCCAGCACCCACAGGGGGTCCTACGAGCAGTACTTC
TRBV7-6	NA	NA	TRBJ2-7	CASSWVGQGRGEQYF	TGTGCCAGCAGCTGGGTGGGGCAGGGCCGGGGAGAGCAGTACTTC
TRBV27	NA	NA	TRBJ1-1	CASSPRVGTEAFF	TGTGCCAGCAGTCCCAGGGTCGGCACTGAAGCTTTCTTT
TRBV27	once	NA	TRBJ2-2	CASSSPGTPTGELFF	TGTGCCAGCAGTTCCCCCGGGACTCCCACCGGGGAGCTGTTTTTT
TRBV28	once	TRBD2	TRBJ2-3	CASSSPRTSGRLYTQYF	TGTGCCAGCAGTTCCCCCCGGACTAGCGGGAGATTGTATACGCAGTATTTT
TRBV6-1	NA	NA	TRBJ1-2	CASSESSGTQQQGGYTF	TGTGCCAGCAGTGAGTCCTCCGGGACTCAACAGCAGGGTGGCTACACCTTC
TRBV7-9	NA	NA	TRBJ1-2	CASSLDSWGYTF	TGTGCCAGCAGCTTAGATTCCTGGGGCTACACCTTC
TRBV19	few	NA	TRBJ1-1	CASSMGGNTEAFF	TGTGCCAGTAGTATGGGAGGGAACACTGAAGCTTTCTTT
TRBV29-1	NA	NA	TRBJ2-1	CSVEGQPPEQFF	TGCAGCGTTGAAGGACAACCTCCCGAGCAGTTCTTC
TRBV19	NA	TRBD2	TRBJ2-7	CASSIVNSGNYEQYF	TGTGCCAGTAGTATAGTAAATAGCGGGAACTACGAGCAGTACTTC
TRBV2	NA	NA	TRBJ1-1	CASKGEGGPPEAFF	TGTGCCAGCAAGGGTGAAGGGGGTCCCCCTGAAGCTTTCTTT
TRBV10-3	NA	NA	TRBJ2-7	CATWGGGHYEQYF	TGTGCCACTTGGGGCGGGGGCCATTACGAGCAGTACTTC
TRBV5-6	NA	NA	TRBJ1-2	CASSSPNLGYTF	TGTGCCAGCAGCTCGCCGAATCTTGGCTACACCTTC
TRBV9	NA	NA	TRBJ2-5	CASSVGAGSQETQYF	TGTGCCAGCAGCGTAGGGGCTGGGAGTCAAGAGACCCAGTACTTC
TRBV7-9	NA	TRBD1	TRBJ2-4	CASSQRTGRAKNIQYF	TGTGCCAGCAGTCAAAGGACAGGGAGGGCCAAAAACATTCAGTACTTC
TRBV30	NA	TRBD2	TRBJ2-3	CAWGLAGGGDTQYF	TGTGCCTGGGGACTAGCGGGAGGTGGGGATACGCAGTATTTT
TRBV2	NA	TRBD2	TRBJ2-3	CASTPSGRRDTQYF	TGTGCCAGCACCCCTAGCGGGAGGAGGGATACGCAGTATTTT
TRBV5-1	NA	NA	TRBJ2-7	CASSVAHEQYF	TGCGCCAGCAGCGTAGCCCACGAGCAGTACTTC
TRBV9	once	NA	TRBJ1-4	CASSVGRVGNEKLFF	TGTGCCAGCAGCGTTGGCAGGGTGGGTAATGAAAAACTGTTTTTT
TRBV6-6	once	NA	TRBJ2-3	CASSYGSGITDTQYF	TGTGCCAGCAGTTACGGCTCAGGAATCACAGATACGCAGTATTTT
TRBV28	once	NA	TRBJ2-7	CASSLITGYEQYF	TGTGCCAGCAGCCTCATAACTGGCTACGAGCAGTACTTC
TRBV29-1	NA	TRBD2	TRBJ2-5	CSGLAGPKTQYF	TGCAGCGGACTAGCGGGACCGAAGACCCAGTACTTC
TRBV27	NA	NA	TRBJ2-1	CASSLGGPTYNEQFF	TGTGCCAGCAGTTTAGGAGGGCCGACCTACAATGAGCAGTTCTTC
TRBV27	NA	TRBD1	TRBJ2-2	CASSLWFRQGAGELFF	TGTGCCAGCAGTTTATGGTTTAGACAGGGGGCCGGGGAGCTGTTTTTT
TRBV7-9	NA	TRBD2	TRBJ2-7	CASSGGTTTKGEQYF	TGTGCCAGCAGCGGGGGGACTACCACGAAAGGGGAGCAGTACTTC
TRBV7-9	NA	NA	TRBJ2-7	CASSPGPGADYEQYF	TGTGCCAGCAGCCCGGGGCCCGGGGCAGACTACGAGCAGTACTTC
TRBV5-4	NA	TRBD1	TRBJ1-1	CASRSDRVNTEAFF	TGTGCCAGCAGGTCGGACAGGGTGAACACTGAAGCTTTCTTT
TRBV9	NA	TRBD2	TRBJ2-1	CASSVAGTRINEQFF	TGTGCCAGCAGCGTAGCTGGGACTAGAATCAATGAGCAGTTCTTC
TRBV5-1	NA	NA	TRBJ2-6	CASSLGPLSSGANVLTF	TGCGCCAGCAGCTTGGGACCCCTGAGCTCTGGGGCCAACGTCCTGACTTTC